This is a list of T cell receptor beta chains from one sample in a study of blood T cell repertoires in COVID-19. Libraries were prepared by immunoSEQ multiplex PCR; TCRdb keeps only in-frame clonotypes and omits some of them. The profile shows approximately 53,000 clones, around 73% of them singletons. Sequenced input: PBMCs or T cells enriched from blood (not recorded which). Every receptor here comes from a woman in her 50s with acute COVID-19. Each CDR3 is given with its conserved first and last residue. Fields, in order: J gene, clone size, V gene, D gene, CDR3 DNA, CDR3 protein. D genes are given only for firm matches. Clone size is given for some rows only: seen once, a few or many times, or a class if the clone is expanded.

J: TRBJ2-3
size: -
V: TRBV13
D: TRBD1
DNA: TGTGCCAGCAGCTGGCGCAGGGGGCAGGCAGATACGCAGTATTTT
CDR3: CASSWRRGQADTQYF

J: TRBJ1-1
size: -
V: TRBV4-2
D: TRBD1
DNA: TGTGCCAGCAGCCGGGGACAGGGAAACACTGAAGCTTTCTTT
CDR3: CASSRGQGNTEAFF

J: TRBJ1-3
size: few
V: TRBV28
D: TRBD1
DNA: TGTGCCAGCAGTCCCCACGGGACAGGGGGTTGGGGAAACACCATATATTTT
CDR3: CASSPHGTGGWGNTIYF

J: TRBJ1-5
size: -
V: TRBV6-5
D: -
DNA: TGTGCCAGCATCTGGACATCCGATAGCAATCAGCCCCAGCATTTT
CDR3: CASIWTSDSNQPQHF

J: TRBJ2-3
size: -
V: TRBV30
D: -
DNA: TGTGCCTGGAGTGCCCCCGGGGGAAGAACAGATACGCAGTATTTT
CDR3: CAWSAPGGRTDTQYF

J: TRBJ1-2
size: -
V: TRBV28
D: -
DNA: TGTGCCAGCAGTGCAGGGGTGGGGTATGGCTACACCTTC
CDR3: CASSAGVGYGYTF

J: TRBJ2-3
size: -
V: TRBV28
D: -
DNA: TGTGCCAGCAGTCGTACGGGCAGGAGCGGGGATACGCAGTATTTT
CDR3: CASSRTGRSGDTQYF

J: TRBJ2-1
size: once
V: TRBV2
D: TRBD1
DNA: TGTGCCAGCAGTGGGGACAGGGCTCCCTACAATGAGCAGTTCTTC
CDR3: CASSGDRAPYNEQFF

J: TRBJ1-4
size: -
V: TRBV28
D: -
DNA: TGTGCCAGCAGTTTACCCCATGCCAGCATTTCGGGAAATGAAAAACTGTTTTTT
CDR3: CASSLPHASISGNEKLFF

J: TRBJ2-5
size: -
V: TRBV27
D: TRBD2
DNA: TGTGCCAGCAGTTTTTCCCCTAGCGGCGAGACCCAGTACTTC
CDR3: CASSFSPSGETQYF

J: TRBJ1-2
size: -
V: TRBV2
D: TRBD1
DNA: TGTGCCAGCAGACGGGACAGCACTAACTATGGCTACACCTTC
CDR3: CASRRDSTNYGYTF

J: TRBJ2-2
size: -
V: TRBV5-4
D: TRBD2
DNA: TGTGCCAGCAGACGGGGACTAGCGGGGGGGAACACCGGGGAGCTGTTTTTT
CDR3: CASRRGLAGGNTGELFF

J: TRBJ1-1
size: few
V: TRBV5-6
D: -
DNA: TGTGCCAGCAGCTTGATAGGGAGGGACACTGAAGCTTTCTTT
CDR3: CASSLIGRDTEAFF

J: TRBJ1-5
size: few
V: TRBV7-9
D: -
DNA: TGTGCCAGCACCCTCGGTGATCAGCCCCAGCATTTT
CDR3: CASTLGDQPQHF

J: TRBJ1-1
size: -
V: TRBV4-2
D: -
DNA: TGTGCCAGCAGCTACTACGACATTCAGGGAGGGAACACTGAAGCTTTCTTT
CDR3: CASSYYDIQGGNTEAFF

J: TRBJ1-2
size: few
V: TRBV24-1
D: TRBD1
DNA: TGTGCCACCAGTGAACCCACCGGGACAGGGGAAAGGTACACCTTC
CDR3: CATSEPTGTGERYTF

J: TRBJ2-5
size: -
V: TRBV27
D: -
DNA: TGTGCCAGCAGTTTATTTGGGGGGGCTAGCGTTCAAGAGACCCAGTACTTC
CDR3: CASSLFGGASVQETQYF

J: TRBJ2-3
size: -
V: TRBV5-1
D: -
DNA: TGCGCCAGCAGCTCTGCAGGGCCCGGCCCCACAGATACGCAGTATTTT
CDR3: CASSSAGPGPTDTQYF

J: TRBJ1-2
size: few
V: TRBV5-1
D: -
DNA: TGCGCCAGCAGCTTAGGATCCGTGAGGGCTGGCTACACCTTC
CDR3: CASSLGSVRAGYTF

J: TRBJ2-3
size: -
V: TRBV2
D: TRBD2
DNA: TGTGCCAGCAGTGAAGGGACTAGAGGCACAGATACGCAGTATTTT
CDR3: CASSEGTRGTDTQYF

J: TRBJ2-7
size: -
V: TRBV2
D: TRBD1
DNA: TGTGCCAGCAGTGGACAGGGGGAGTCCTACGAGCAGTACTTC
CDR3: CASSGQGESYEQYF

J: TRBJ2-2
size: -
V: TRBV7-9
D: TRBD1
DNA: TGTGCCAGCAGCTCCAGAGGGACAGGGGCTCTGGACAACACCGGGGAGCTGTTTTTT
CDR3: CASSSRGTGALDNTGELFF

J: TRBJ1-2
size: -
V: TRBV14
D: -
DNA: TGTGCCAGCAGGGGTACAGGGAACTATGGCTACACCTTC
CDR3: CASRGTGNYGYTF

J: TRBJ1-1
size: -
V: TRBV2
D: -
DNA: TGTGCCAGCACGGGGCAGGGGCTACCCAACACTGAAGCTTTCTTT
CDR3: CASTGQGLPNTEAFF

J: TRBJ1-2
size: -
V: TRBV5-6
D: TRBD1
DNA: TGTGCCAGCAGCCGCCTAGACAGGGGGCTTAATGGCTACACCTTC
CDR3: CASSRLDRGLNGYTF

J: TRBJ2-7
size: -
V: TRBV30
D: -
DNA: TGTGCCTGGAGGATTAGGCAGGGCCTAACCTACGAGCAGTACTTC
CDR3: CAWRIRQGLTYEQYF

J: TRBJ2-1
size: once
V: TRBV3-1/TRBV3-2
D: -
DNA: TGTGCCAGCAGCCAAGATCGACTCCCCTACAATGAGCAGTTCTTC
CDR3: CASSQDRLPYNEQFF

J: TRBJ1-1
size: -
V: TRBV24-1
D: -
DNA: TGTGCCACCAGTGAGGCGGGGAACACTGAAGCTTTCTTT
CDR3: CATSEAGNTEAFF

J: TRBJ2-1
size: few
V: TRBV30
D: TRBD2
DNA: TGTGCCTGGAGAGCGATCGGGGGGGCCGGGTACAATGAGCAGTTCTTC
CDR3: CAWRAIGGAGYNEQFF

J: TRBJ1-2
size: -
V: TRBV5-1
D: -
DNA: TGCGCCAGCAGCTTGGGACAGGACAACTATGGCTACACCTTC
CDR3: CASSLGQDNYGYTF

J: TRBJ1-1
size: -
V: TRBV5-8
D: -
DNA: TGTGCCAGCAGCTCCAAGCGCGAACCTCGATTAAACACTGAAGCTTTCTTT
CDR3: CASSSKREPRLNTEAFF

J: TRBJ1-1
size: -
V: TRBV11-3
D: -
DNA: TGTGCCAGCAGCGAGAGGCAGGGGCAGGCTTTCTTT
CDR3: CASSERQGQAFF

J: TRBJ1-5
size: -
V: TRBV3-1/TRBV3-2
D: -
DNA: TGTGCCAGCAGCCCTACAGGGCCCAGGCAGCCCCAGCATTTT
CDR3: CASSPTGPRQPQHF